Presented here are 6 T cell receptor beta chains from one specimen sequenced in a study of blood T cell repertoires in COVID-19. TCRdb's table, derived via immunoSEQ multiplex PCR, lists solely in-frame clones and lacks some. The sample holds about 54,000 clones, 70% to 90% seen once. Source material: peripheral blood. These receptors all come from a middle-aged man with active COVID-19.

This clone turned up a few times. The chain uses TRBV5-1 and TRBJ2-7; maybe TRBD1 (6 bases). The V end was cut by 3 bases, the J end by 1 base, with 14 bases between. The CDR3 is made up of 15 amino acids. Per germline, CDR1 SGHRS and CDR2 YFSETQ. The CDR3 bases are TGCGCCAGCAGCTCCCTCCAACAGGGTTCCTACGAGCAGTACTTC. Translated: CASSSLQQGSYEQYF.

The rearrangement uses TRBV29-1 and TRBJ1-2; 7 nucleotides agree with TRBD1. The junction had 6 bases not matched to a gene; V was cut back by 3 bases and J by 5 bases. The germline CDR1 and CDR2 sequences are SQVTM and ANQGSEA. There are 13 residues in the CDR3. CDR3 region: CSVDEGATYGYTF. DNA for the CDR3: TGCAGCGTTGACGAGGGGGCGACGTATGGCTACACCTTC.

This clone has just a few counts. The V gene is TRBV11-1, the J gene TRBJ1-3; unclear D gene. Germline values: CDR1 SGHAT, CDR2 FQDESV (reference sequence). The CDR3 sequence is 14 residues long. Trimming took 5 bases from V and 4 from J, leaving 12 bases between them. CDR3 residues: CASSNPKAGNTIYF. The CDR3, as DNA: TGTGCCAGCAGCAATCCTAAAGCCGGAAACACCATATATTTT. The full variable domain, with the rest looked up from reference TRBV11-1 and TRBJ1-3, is EAEVAQSPRYKITEKSQAVAFWCDPISGHATLYWYRQILGQGPELLVQFQDESVVDDSQLPKDRFSAERLKGVDSTLKIQPAELGDSAMYLCASSNPKAGNTIYFGEGSWLTVV.

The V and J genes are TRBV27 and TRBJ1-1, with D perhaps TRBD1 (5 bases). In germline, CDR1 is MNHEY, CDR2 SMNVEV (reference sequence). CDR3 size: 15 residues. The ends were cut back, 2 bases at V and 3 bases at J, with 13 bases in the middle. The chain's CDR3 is CASSLSAGGDTEAFF. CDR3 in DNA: TGTGCCAGCAGTTTAAGTGCGGGGGGGGACACTGAAGCTTTCTTT.

As DNA, the CDR3 is TGTGCCTGGAGTGCCCTGACCCAGTACTTC. Its translation: CAWSALTQYF. V is TRBV30 and J is TRBJ2-5; D gene ambiguous. Germline values: CDR1 GTSNPN, CDR2 SVGIG (reference sequence). V was cut by 1 base and J by 7 bases, with 4 bases left in between. The CDR3 is 10 amino acids.

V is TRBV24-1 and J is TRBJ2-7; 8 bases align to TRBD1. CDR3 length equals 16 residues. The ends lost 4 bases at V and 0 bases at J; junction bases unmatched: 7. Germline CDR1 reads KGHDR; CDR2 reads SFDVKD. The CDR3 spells CATSDPGQGHSYEQYF. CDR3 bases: TGTGCCACCAGTGACCCCGGACAGGGTCACTCCTACGAGCAGTACTTC.